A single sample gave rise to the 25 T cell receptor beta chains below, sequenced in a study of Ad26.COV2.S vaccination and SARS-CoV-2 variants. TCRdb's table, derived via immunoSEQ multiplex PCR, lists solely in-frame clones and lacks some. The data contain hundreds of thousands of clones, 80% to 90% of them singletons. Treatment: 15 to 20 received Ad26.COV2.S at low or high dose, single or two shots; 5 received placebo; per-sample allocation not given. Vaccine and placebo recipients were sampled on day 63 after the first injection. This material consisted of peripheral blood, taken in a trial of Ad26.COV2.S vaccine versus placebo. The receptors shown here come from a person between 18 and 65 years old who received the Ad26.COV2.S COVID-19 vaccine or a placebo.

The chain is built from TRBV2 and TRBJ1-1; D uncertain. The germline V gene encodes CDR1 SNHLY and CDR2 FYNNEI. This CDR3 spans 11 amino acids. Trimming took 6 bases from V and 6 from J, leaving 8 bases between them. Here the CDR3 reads CASRYSAEAFF. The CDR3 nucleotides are TGTGCCAGCAGGTACAGTGCTGAAGCTTTCTTT.

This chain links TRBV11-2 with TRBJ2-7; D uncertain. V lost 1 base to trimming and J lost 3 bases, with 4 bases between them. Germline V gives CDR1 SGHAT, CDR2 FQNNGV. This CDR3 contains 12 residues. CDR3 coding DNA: TGTGCCAGCAGCTTAGGGGTCTACGAGCAGTACTTC. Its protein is CASSLGVYEQYF.

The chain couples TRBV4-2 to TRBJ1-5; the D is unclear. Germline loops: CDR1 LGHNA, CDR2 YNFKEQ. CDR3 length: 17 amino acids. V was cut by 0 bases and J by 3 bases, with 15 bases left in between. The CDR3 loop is CASSQETTVQNNQPQHF. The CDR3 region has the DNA TGTGCCAGCAGCCAAGAAACGACGGTACAGAACAATCAGCCCCAGCATTTT.

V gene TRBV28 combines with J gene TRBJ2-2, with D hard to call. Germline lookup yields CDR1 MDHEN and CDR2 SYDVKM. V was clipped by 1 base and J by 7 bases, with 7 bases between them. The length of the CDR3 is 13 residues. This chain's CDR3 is CASSLFRIGELFF. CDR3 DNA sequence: TGTGCCAGCAGTTTATTCCGAATCGGGGAGCTGTTTTTT.

The CDR3, as DNA: TGTGCCAGCAGCTCCGAGTTACGAAGCAATCAGCCCCAGCATTTT. This encodes CASSSELRSNQPQHF. The V call is TRBV5-4, the J call TRBJ1-5; D unclear. This CDR3 region has 15 residues. In germline, CDR1 is SGHNT, CDR2 YYREEE (reference sequence). Trimming stripped 3 bases from V and 1 base from J, with 11 bases between.

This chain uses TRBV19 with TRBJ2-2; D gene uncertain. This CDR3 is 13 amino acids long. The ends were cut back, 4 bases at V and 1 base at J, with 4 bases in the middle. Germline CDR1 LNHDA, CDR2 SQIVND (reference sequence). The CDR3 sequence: CASSRQNTGELFF. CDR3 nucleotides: TGTGCCAGTAGTAGGCAGAACACCGGGGAGCTGTTTTTT.

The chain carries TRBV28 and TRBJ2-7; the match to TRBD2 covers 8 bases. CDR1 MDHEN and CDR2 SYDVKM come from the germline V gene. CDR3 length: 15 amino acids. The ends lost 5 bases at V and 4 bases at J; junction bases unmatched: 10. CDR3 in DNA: TGTGCCAGCAGTGAAGGGAGTAGCGGGGCTTACGAGCAGTACTTC. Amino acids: CASSEGSSGAYEQYF.

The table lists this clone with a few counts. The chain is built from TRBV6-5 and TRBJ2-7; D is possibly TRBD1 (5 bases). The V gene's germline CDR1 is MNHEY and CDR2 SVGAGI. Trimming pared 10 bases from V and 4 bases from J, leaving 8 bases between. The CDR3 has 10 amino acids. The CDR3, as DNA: TGTGCCATAGGGGCTTACGAGCAGTACTTC. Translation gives CAIGAYEQYF.

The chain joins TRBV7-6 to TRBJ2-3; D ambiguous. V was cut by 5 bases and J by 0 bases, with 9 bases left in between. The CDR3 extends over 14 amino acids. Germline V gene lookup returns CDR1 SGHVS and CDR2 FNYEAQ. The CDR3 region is CASSPSPSTDTQYF. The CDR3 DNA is TGTGCCAGCAGCCCCAGCCCTAGCACAGATACGCAGTATTTT.

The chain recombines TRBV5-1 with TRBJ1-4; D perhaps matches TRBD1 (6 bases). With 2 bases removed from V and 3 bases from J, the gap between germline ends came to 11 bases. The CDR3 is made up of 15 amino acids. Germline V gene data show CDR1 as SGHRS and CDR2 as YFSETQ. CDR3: CASSLIGGPNEKLFF. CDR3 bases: TGCGCCAGCAGCTTAATAGGGGGTCCTAATGAAAAACTGTTTTTT.

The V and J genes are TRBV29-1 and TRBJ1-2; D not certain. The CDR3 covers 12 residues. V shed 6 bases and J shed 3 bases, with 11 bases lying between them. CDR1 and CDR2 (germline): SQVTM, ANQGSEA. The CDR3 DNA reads TGCAGCGTAGTCTCAGAGGACTATGGCTACACCTTC. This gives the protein CSVVSEDYGYTF.

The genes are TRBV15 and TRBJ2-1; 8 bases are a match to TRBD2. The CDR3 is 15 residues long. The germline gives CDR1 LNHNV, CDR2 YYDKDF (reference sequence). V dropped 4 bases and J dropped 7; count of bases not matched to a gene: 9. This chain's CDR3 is CATSKLGTSINEQFF. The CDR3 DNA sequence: TGTGCCACCAGCAAGTTAGGGACTAGTATAAATGAGCAGTTCTTC.

The CDR3 DNA reads TGTGCCACCAGTGGCTTAGGGACTAGCGGAGAAGAGACCCAGTACTTC. Amino acids: CATSGLGTSGEETQYF. The chain employs TRBV24-1 and TRBJ2-5; TRBD2 matches at 11 bases. This CDR3 is 16 amino acids long. The V gene end was trimmed by 5 bases and the J gene end by 3 bases; junction bases not matched to a gene: 7. CDR1 KGHDR and CDR2 SFDVKD come from the germline V gene.

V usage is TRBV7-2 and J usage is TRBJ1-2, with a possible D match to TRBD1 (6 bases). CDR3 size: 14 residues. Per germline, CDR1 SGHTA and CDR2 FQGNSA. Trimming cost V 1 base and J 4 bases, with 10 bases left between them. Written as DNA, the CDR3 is TGTGCCAGCAGCTTAGGGGGGCTTGGCTATGGCTACACCTTC. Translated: CASSLGGLGYGYTF.

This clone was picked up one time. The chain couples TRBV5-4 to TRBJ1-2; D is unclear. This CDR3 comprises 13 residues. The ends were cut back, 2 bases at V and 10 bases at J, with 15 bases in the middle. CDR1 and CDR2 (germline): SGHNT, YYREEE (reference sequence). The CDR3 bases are TGTGCCAGCAGCTTAAGGACGCTCGACGACTACACCTTC. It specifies CASSLRTLDDYTF.

In DNA form, the CDR3 reads TGTGCCAGCAGCCAAGATCCAGATAGCCAGCCCCAGCATTTT. Protein product: CASSQDPDSQPQHF. The chain employs TRBV3-1 (or the pseudogene TRBV3-2) and TRBJ1-5; D gene ambiguous. In germline, CDR1 is LGHDT, CDR2 YNNKEL (reference sequence). The CDR3 is 14 residues long. Deletions cut 0 bases from V and 7 bases from J, with 10 bases between.

CDR3 residues: CASSPNPGDDEQFF. For the CDR3, the DNA is TGTGCCAGCAGCCCGAATCCGGGAGATGATGAGCAGTTCTTC. This rearrangement joins TRBV11-2 to TRBJ2-1, with a weak D call TRBD2 (6 bases). The V end lost 5 bases, the J end lost 8 bases, and 16 bases lay between the germline ends. Per germline, CDR1 SGHAT and CDR2 FQNNGV. The CDR3 is made up of 14 amino acids. The complete variable domain, with remaining parts taken from reference TRBV11-2 and TRBJ2-1, reads EAGVAQSPRYKIIEKRQSVAFWCNPISGHATLYWYQQILGQGPKLLIQFQNNGVVDDSQLPKDRFSAERLKGVDSTLKIQPAKLEDSAVYLCASSPNPGDDEQFFGPGTRLTVL.

The CDR3 protein is CASSQDRGTQYF. The CDR3, as DNA: TGTGCCAGCAGCCAAGACCGAGGGACCCAGTACTTC. This sequence joins TRBV6-5 and TRBJ2-5; no reliable D call. The CDR3 loop spans 12 amino acids. Germline CDR1 MNHEY, CDR2 SVGAGI. V was pared by 6 bases and J by 7 bases, with 12 bases between.

Here the CDR3 DNA reads TGTGCCAGCAGCCAAGGGACAGGGCGGAACAATGAGCAGTTCTTC. Its translation: CASSQGTGRNNEQFF. The chain carries TRBV3-1 (or the pseudogene TRBV3-2) and TRBJ2-1; 8 positions agree with TRBD1. CDR3 length: 15 residues. V lost 1 base, J lost 5 bases, and 4 bases stayed unmatched. Germline V gene lookup returns CDR1 LGHDT and CDR2 YNNKEL (reference sequence).

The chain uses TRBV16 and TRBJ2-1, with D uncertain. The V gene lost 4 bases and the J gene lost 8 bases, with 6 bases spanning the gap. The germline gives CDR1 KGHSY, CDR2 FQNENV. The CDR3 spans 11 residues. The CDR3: CASSPSDEQFF. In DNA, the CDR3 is TGTGCCAGCAGCCCCTCAGATGAGCAGTTCTTC.

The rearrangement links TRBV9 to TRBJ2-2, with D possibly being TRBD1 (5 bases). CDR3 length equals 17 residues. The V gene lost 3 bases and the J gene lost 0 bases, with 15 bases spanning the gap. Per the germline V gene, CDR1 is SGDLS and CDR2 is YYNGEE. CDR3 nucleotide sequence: TGTGCCAGCAGCGATACCCAGGGTCCCACGAACACCGGGGAGCTGTTTTTT. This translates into CASSDTQGPTNTGELFF.

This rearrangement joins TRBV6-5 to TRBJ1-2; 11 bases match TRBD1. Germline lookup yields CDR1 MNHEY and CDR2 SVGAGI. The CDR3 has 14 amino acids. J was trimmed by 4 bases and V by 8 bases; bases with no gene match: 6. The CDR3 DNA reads TGTGCCAGCGGCTTGGACAGGGGGCTCTATGGCTACACCTTC. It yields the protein CASGLDRGLYGYTF.

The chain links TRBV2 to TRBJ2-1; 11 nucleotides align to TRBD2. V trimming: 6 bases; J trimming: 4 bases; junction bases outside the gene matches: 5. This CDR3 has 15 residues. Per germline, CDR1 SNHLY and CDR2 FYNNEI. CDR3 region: CASRDLAGGYNEQFF. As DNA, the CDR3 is TGTGCCAGCAGGGACCTAGCGGGAGGTTACAATGAGCAGTTCTTC.

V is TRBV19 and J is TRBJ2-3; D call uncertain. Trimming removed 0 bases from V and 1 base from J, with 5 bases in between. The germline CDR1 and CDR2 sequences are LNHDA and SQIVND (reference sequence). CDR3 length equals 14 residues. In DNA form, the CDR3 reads TGTGCCAGTAGTATAGATCTTGGCACAGATACGCAGTATTTT. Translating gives CASSIDLGTDTQYF.

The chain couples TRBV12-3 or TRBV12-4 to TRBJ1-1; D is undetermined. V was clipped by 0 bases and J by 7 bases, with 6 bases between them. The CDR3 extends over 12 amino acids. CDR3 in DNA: TGTGCCAGCAGTTTAGCCTGGGTTGAAGCTTTCTTT. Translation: CASSLAWVEAFF.